This T cell receptor (beta chain) stems from a study of beta chain features in type 1 diabetes. Study information: All samples combined gave 90 million to 130 million sorted cells for examination.

The authors reverse transcribed all of the isolated RNA, so sequencing captured expressed TCRB transcripts. Sequencing was performed with immunoSEQ multiplex PCR; in TCRdb, only in-frame clones are kept and a portion is missing. The sample lists 600,000 or so clones, over 10% occurring once. Study results and caveats: VDJ junctions from type 1 diabetes patients carried fewer insertions and larger deletions. In every one of the four CD4+ subsets, TCRB CDR3s were moderately but significantly shorter in Type 1 diabetes patients.

Trimming removed 0 bases at V and 0 bases at J, with 6 bases between. The CDR3 covers 14 residues. In germline, CDR1 is SGHNT, CDR2 YYREEE (reference sequence). Worth noting for this clone: The antigen is not known.

Sequencing used naive CD4+ T cells from blood. J is TRBJ1-2 and V is TRBV5-4; D remains ambiguous. This receptor was identified in a man aged 30 to 39 with type 1 diabetes. For the CDR3, the DNA is TGTGCCAGCAGCTTGGTGGAACCTAACTATGGCTACACCTTC. It specifies CASSLVEPNYGYTF.